These 20 T cell receptor beta chains originate from one sample sequenced in a study of early T cells in non-severe SARS-CoV-2 infection (dated by TCRdb to the early 2020s). The receptor library was made with 5' RACE. Sequencing was performed on a NextSeq 500. In TCRdb, the public reads were trimmed at Q25 with fastp and aligned with MiXCR, with productive beta chains retained. Each CDR3 protein appears once, grouped with its most common genes and DNA. This sample gives 70,000 to 85,000 distinct CDR3 sequences in total; about 12% of them show up just once. Clones ranked in the top ten supply under 8% of the sample. The sequenced sample consisted of whole blood. Every receptor here comes from an adult who was a healthcare worker with PCR-confirmed SARS-CoV-2 infection or an uninfected control (not recorded which).

CDR3 region: CASSVELAGDTQYF. In nucleotides, the CDR3 is TGTGCCAGCAGCGTAGAACTAGCGGGAGATACGCAGTATTTT. The V call is TRBV9, the J call TRBJ2-3; 9 bases fit TRBD2. The V segment lost 0 bases and the J segment 5 bases; nucleotides outside the gene matches: 1. CDR3 length: 14 residues. The germline CDR1 and CDR2 sequences are SGDLS and YYNGEE.

The chain combines TRBV3-1 with TRBJ2-1; 8 bases agree with TRBD2. The CDR3 has 16 amino acids. The J segment lost 5 bases and the V segment lost 1 base, leaving 7 bases of the junction unmatched. The germline V gene has CDR1 LGHDT and CDR2 YNNKEL (reference sequence). The CDR3 is CASSQVLGTRDNEQFF. DNA of the CDR3: TGTGCCAGCAGCCAAGTCCTCGGGACTAGGGACAATGAGCAGTTCTTC.

The chain has TRBV20-1 and TRBJ2-1; D possibly corresponds to TRBD2 (6 bases). CDR1 DFQATT and CDR2 SNEGSKA come from the germline V gene (reference sequence). V gave up 4 bases and J gave up 1 base, with 14 bases separating them. This CDR3 spans 15 amino acids. The CDR3 region is CSANPGTGSYNEQFF. The CDR3 DNA is TGCAGTGCTAACCCCGGGACTGGTTCCTACAATGAGCAGTTCTTC.

This clonotype was found a few times. The genes are TRBV18 and TRBJ2-1; D may be TRBD1 (6 bases). V was pared by 1 base and J by 8 bases, with 15 bases between. CDR3 length: 15 amino acids. The germline V gene has CDR1 KGHSH and CDR2 LQKENI. This CDR3 is CASSPLRQAGHEQFF. The DNA of the CDR3 is TGTGCCAGCTCACCACTAAGACAGGCTGGGCATGAGCAGTTCTTC.

This clonotype was seen ten or more times. J is TRBJ1-1 and V is TRBV7-6, with D unclear. The CDR3 runs to 13 residues. The V end was cut by 4 bases, the J end by 0 bases, with 6 bases between. CDR1 is SGHVS, CDR2 FNYEAQ, per germline. CDR3 sequence: CASSSALNTEAFF. For the CDR3, the DNA is TGTGCCAGCAGCTCCGCTTTGAACACTGAAGCTTTCTTT.

This clonotype occurred a few times. This chain uses TRBV3-1 with TRBJ2-3; D is possibly TRBD1 or TRBD2 (5 bases each). Trimming removed 5 bases from V and 1 base from J, with 19 bases in between. The germline CDR1 and CDR2 sequences are LGHDT and YNNKEL (reference sequence). The CDR3 extends over 17 amino acids. Written as DNA, the CDR3 is TGTGCCAGCAGCTTAAGAGAGGGGACCATTGGCACAGATACGCAGTATTTT. Translation: CASSLREGTIGTDTQYF.

CDR3 region: CSVARAAGEQFF. Written as DNA, the CDR3 is TGCAGCGTTGCCCGTGCGGCGGGTGAGCAGTTCTTC. V usage is TRBV29-1 and J usage is TRBJ2-1; a possible D gene is TRBD2 (5 bases). This CDR3 contains 12 residues. Germline CDR1 and CDR2: SQVTM and ANQGSEA. The V end lost 4 bases, the J end lost 9 bases, and 13 bases lay between the germline ends.

The V gene is TRBV7-3, the J gene TRBJ2-5; 8 bases map to TRBD1. Germline CDR1 and CDR2: SGHTA and FQGTGA. The CDR3 is 15 residues long. V dropped 5 bases and J dropped 5; count of bases not matched to a gene: 10. CDR3 in amino acids: CASSINNRGVETQYF. In nucleotides, the CDR3 is TGTGCCAGCAGCATCAATAACAGGGGGGTGGAGACCCAGTACTTC.

The chain recombines TRBV11-2 with TRBJ1-2; D unresolved. V was pared by 5 bases and J by 5 bases, with 18 bases between. CDR1 and CDR2 from the germline V gene are SGHAT and FQNNGV. The CDR3 has 15 residues. The CDR3 DNA reads as TGTGCCAGCAGCCCCGGGCGTGAGGGTAGATATGGCTACACCTTC. Protein sequence: CASSPGREGRYGYTF.

This clonotype was detected many times. This chain connects TRBV7-9 to TRBJ2-2; D possibly corresponds to TRBD1 (6 bases). Trimming shortened V by 3 bases and J by 0 bases, and 8 bases separated the two germline ends. Germline V gene lookup returns CDR1 SEHNR and CDR2 FQNEAQ (reference sequence). The CDR3 totals 15 residues. The CDR3 is CASSLNRANTGELFF. CDR3 sequence (DNA): TGTGCCAGCAGCTTGAACAGGGCGAACACCGGGGAGCTGTTTTTT.

This clonotype was seen more than once but under ten times. CDR3 region: CASITSGSNTDTQYF. The DNA for the CDR3 is TGTGCCAGCATTACTAGCGGGAGTAACACAGATACGCAGTATTTT. The chain recombines TRBV2 with TRBJ2-3; 11 bases align to TRBD2. Germline V gene data show CDR1 as SNHLY and CDR2 as FYNNEI. The CDR3 spans 15 residues. The junction had 5 bases not matched to a gene; V was cut back by 7 bases and J by 2 bases.

The chain joins TRBV3-1 to TRBJ2-5; D gene unclear. The germline V and J ends were trimmed by 2 bases and 2 bases, with 6 bases remaining between them. The germline V gene encodes CDR1 LGHDT and CDR2 YNNKEL (reference sequence). CDR3 length: 13 amino acids. In DNA form, the CDR3 reads TGTGCCAGCAGCCAACGGCGGCAAGAGACCCAGTACTTC. It specifies CASSQRRQETQYF.

The V and J genes are TRBV13 and TRBJ2-1; 7 bases are shared with TRBD2. This CDR3 is built from 14 residues. Trimming took 5 bases from V and 8 from J; bases not matched to a gene: 9. Germline V lookup: CDR1 PRHDT, CDR2 FYEKMQ (reference sequence). The CDR3 protein is CASSHLLGRDEQFF. CDR3 in DNA: TGTGCCAGCAGCCACCTTTTGGGGAGGGATGAGCAGTTCTTC.

There are many counts of this clonotype. V usage is TRBV18 and J usage is TRBJ1-5, with D possibly being TRBD1 (5 bases). Germline V gives CDR1 KGHSH, CDR2 LQKENI. Trimming removed 3 bases from V and 11 bases from J, with 20 bases in between. CDR3 length: 15 amino acids. Here the CDR3 DNA reads TGTGCCAGCTCACCCTCGGGACCGCAAGTCCTGTCCCAGCATTTT. Protein: CASSPSGPQVLSQHF.

This sequence joins TRBV5-1 and TRBJ2-7; D might be TRBD1 (6 bases). V lost 5 bases to trimming and J lost 1 base, with 13 bases between them. The CDR3 sequence is 14 residues long. The germline V gene encodes CDR1 SGHRS and CDR2 YFSETQ. The CDR3 region is CASSLQGISYEQYF. CDR3 DNA sequence: TGCGCCAGCAGTCTACAGGGAATATCCTACGAGCAGTACTTC.

The table lists this clonotype with many counts. The V gene is TRBV20-1, the J gene TRBJ2-3; no definite D call. V shed 0 bases and J shed 3 bases, with 10 bases lying between them. Germline CDR1 DFQATT, CDR2 SNEGSKA (reference sequence). CDR3 length equals 14 residues. The CDR3 protein is CSARDPSPTDTQYF. As DNA, the CDR3 is TGCAGTGCTAGAGATCCCTCTCCTACAGATACGCAGTATTTT.

This sequence joins TRBV3-1 and TRBJ2-1; a weak D match, TRBD2 (5 bases). CDR1 and CDR2 from the germline V gene are LGHDT and YNNKEL (reference sequence). The V and J ends lost 1 base and 9 bases respectively, with 13 bases between them. CDR3 length: 14 amino acids. The DNA for the CDR3 is TGTGCCAGCAGCCAAGGGGGATGGGCGGGTGAGCAGTTCTTC. Its translation: CASSQGGWAGEQFF.

This clonotype was observed a few times. The chain carries TRBV7-9 and TRBJ2-5; D not resolved. There are 12 residues in the CDR3. CDR1 SEHNR and CDR2 FQNEAQ come from the germline V gene (reference sequence). The germline V and J ends were trimmed by 8 bases and 1 base, with 8 bases remaining between them. The CDR3 spells CASGTRQETQYF. CDR3 DNA: TGTGCCAGCGGAACGCGCCAAGAGACCCAGTACTTC.

In its sample, this clonotype was seen a few times. The rearrangement links TRBV5-6 to TRBJ1-2, with TRBD1 matching over 8 bases. The ends lost 0 bases at V and 6 bases at J; junction bases unmatched: 10. In germline, CDR1 is SGHDT, CDR2 YYEEEE. The CDR3 contains 16 residues. CDR3 region: CASSLAIRQGANGYTF. The CDR3 nucleotides are TGTGCCAGCAGCTTGGCGATTCGGCAGGGGGCAAATGGCTACACCTTC.

The chain recombines TRBV7-2 with TRBJ1-5, with TRBD1 identical over 9 bases. Trimming took 5 bases from V and 5 from J; bases not matched to a gene: 7. CDR1 and CDR2 (germline): SGHTA, FQGNSA. The CDR3 is 15 residues long. The CDR3 spells CASSQRTGDDQPQHF. The CDR3 DNA reads as TGTGCCAGCAGCCAAAGGACAGGGGATGATCAGCCCCAGCATTTT. Based on the CDR3 plus reference TRBV7-2 and TRBJ1-5, the full variable domain is GAGVSQSPSNKVTEKGKDVELRCDPISGHTALYWYRQSLGQGLEFLIYFQGNSAPDKSGLPSDRFSAERTGGSVSTLTIQRTQQEDSAVYLCASSQRTGDDQPQHFGDGTRLSIL.